This T cell receptor (beta chain) appears in the sequencing data of a study of T cell repertoires in cytomegalovirus infection (dated by TCRdb to about 2019). Some background on the complete study: The peptide stimulations were aimed at well-studied HLA-B-restricted epitopes as well as recently identified HLA-C-restricted CMV epitopes, whose presentation resists viral immunomodulation. Donor HLA type was relevant to the analysis, because carriage of CMV infection together with the matching HLA type was indicated by public TCR beta signatures. The paper's findings and limits, for the study overall: Carriers of CMV infection plus the relevant HLA type were discriminated by the cumulative frequency of public TCR beta family members in the study cohort and in an independent 352-donor cohort. In the ex vivo response, HLA-C-restricted CMV-specific TCR beta clonotypes were dominant, and in two of eight donors the single most frequent clonotype came from this HLA-C-restricted group.

CDR1 is given as SGHKS and CDR2 as YYEKEE, both from the germline V gene (reference sequence). Reading from cysteine to phenylalanine, the CDR3 counts 16 amino acids. Just CDR3 DNA is preserved here, 48 bases in frame from base 1. Between the V and J ends, shortened by 5 bases and 0 bases respectively, the junction contains 16 bases. The sample's treatment or condition label, decoded: in vitro stimulation with specific CMV peptide epitopes to enrich CMV-specific T cells. Of note for this clonotype: The antigen it binds to is not known. The input lacks base qualities; no much larger clone sits a single base away.

Data came from an Illumina HiSeq 1500. TCRdb itself trimmed the public reads at Q25 with fastp, ran MiXCR and retained productive beta chains. Identical CDR3 protein sequences are pooled into one entry, listed with their most common genes and DNA. The sample table holds around 570,000 distinct CDR3 sequences, of which 40% were seen once. In total, the top ten clones hold around 46% of the sample. This TCR came from a human donor in good health (CMV status not recorded). Some clones in this sample may be carry-over from other donors' samples. The V gene is TRBV5-5 and the J gene is TRBJ2-3; the D region possibly corresponds to TRBD1 (6 bases align). This sample comprised cultured PBMCs, obtained from culture after CMV antigen stimulation. The CDR3 region reads CASRSPGATSTDTQYF. In nucleotide form, the sequence is TGTGCCAGCAGGTCCCCAGGGGCTACTAGCACAGATACGCAGTATTTT.